These 25 T cell receptor beta chains came from one sample sequenced in a study of T-cell reconstitution after alpha-beta-depleted transplantation in children. Unique molecular identifiers were incorporated when the TCRbeta library was constructed. TCRdb reprocessed the PCR reads via MiXCR and lists one record per CDR3 protein. The sample carries hundreds of thousands of distinct CDR3 sequences, approximately 17% recorded once. Sequencing used PBMCs from the stem cell graft donor, obtained from the stem cell graft. These receptors were collected from a human donor who donated a stem cell graft to a child with acute myeloid leukemia.

This clonotype was found many times. The J gene is TRBJ2-1, the V gene TRBV20-1; 7 bases map to TRBD1. Per germline, CDR1 DFQATT and CDR2 SNEGSKA (reference sequence). This CDR3 has 14 residues. The ends lost 7 bases at V and 5 bases at J; junction bases unmatched: 11. The CDR3: CSGTTGNADNEQFF. CDR3 nucleotides: TGCAGTGGGACGACAGGGAACGCCGACAATGAGCAGTTCTTC.

This clonotype has just a few counts. The V gene is TRBV6-2 or TRBV6-3, the J gene TRBJ2-5; 8 bases align to TRBD2. Germline V CDR1 and CDR2: MNHEY, SVGEGT. Trimming removed 6 bases from V and 6 bases from J; junction bases left unmatched: 15. The CDR3 runs 16 residues. This CDR3 is CASRSASGGGKKTQYF. CDR3 nucleotide sequence: TGTGCCAGCAGGTCGGCCTCCGGGGGGGGGAAGAAGACCCAGTACTTC.

This clonotype turned up a few times. V usage is TRBV5-5 and J usage is TRBJ1-2; D unresolved. This CDR3 spans 15 amino acids. CDR1 is SGHKS and CDR2 is YYEKEE in the germline V gene (reference sequence). Trimming took 0 bases from V and 0 from J, leaving 9 bases between them. The CDR3 DNA reads as TGTGCCAGCAGCTTGGCCCACGGCACTAACTATGGCTACACCTTC. Its translation: CASSLAHGTNYGYTF.

The chain uses TRBV4-1 and TRBJ2-5; D ambiguous. This CDR3 has 17 amino acids. CDR1 is MGHRA and CDR2 is YSYEKL in the germline V gene. V was pared by 3 bases and J by 4 bases, with 21 bases between. The CDR3 DNA follows: TGCGCCAGCAGCCAGATGGACCTACTACCCTCCGGAGAGACCCAGTACTTC. Translating it yields CASSQMDLLPSGETQYF.

This chain joins TRBV6-1 and TRBJ2-7; D may be TRBD2 (5 bases). The germline V gene encodes CDR1 MNHNS and CDR2 SASEGT. This CDR3 region has 14 residues. Between the trimmed V and J ends, which lost 2 bases and 6 bases, there was a span of 14 bases. CDR3 sequence reads: CASSESGSLGEQYF. CDR3 DNA: TGTGCCAGCAGTGAAAGCGGCAGCCTTGGCGAGCAGTACTTC.

There are many counts of this clonotype. The chain has TRBV15 and TRBJ2-3; 7 bases are shared with TRBD1. Germline values: CDR1 LNHNV, CDR2 YYDKDF (reference sequence). V gave up 4 bases and J gave up 3 bases; unmatched junction bases: 4. This CDR3 region has 14 residues. The CDR3 here is CATSTGRGTDTQYF. Here the CDR3 DNA reads TGTGCCACCAGCACGGGCAGGGGGACAGATACGCAGTATTTT.

Comments on this clonotype: A read error is possible here, since a much larger clone lies one base away. The chain is built from TRBV29-1 and TRBJ1-1, with TRBD1 identical over 8 bases. CDR1 is SQVTM, CDR2 ANQGSEA, per germline. With V trimmed by 6 bases and J by 3 bases, 12 bases remained unmatched. This CDR3 is built from 15 residues. The CDR3 sequence is CSVAGTGGRDTEAFF. The DNA for the CDR3 is TGCAGCGTCGCCGGGACAGGTGGGCGGGACACTGAAGCTTTCTTT.

Of note for this clonotype: A much larger clone is a single base away; this may be a read error. The rearrangement uses TRBV12-3 or TRBV12-4 and TRBJ2-7; D is possibly TRBD2 (5 bases). The CDR3 spans 12 residues. V lost 6 bases and J lost 0, with 6 bases in between. The CDR3 here is CASRRGSYEQYF. The CDR3 DNA follows: TGTGCCAGCAGACGGGGCTCCTACGAGCAGTACTTC.

The chain recombines TRBV18 with TRBJ2-3; D uncertain. V was clipped by 3 bases and J by 0 bases, with 10 bases between them. CDR3 length: 15 amino acids. Germline-derived CDR1 and CDR2 are KGHSH and LQKENI. The DNA for the CDR3 is TGTGCCAGCTCACCCGGTATTATGAGCACAGATACGCAGTATTTT. Its protein is CASSPGIMSTDTQYF. The full variable domain, in which reference TRBV18 and TRBJ2-3 provide the parts outside the CDR3, is NAGVMQNPRHLVRRRGQEARLRCSPMKGHSHVYWYRQLPEEGLKFMVYLQKENIIDESGMPKERFSAEFPKEGPSILRIQQVVRGDSAAYFCASSPGIMSTDTQYFGPGTRLTVL.

The gene calls are TRBV20-1 and TRBJ2-7; tentative D call: TRBD1 (5 bases). The V end lost 5 bases, the J end lost 5 bases, and 16 bases lay between the germline ends. The CDR3 is 13 residues long. CDR1 is DFQATT, CDR2 SNEGSKA, per germline (reference sequence). This CDR3 reads CSAPARGYHEQYV. CDR3 nucleotide sequence: TGCAGTGCTCCCGCAAGGGGCTATCACGAGCAGTACGTC.

At least ten counts were recorded for this clonotype. This chain links TRBV20-1 with TRBJ2-7; 8 bases align to TRBD1. CDR3 length equals 13 residues. Germline CDR1 and CDR2: DFQATT and SNEGSKA (reference sequence). V was pared by 3 bases and J by 3 bases, with 4 bases of the junction left unmatched. Here the CDR3 reads CSASPGQDYEQYF. In DNA form, the CDR3 reads TGCAGTGCTAGCCCGGGACAGGACTACGAGCAGTACTTC.

This clonotype showed up many times. This rearrangement joins TRBV7-2 to TRBJ2-5; unclear D gene. V was trimmed by 2 bases and J by 3 bases, leaving 7 bases between them. This CDR3 contains 13 residues. Germline V gives CDR1 SGHTA, CDR2 FQGNSA. This chain's CDR3 is CASSLTWKETQYF. The CDR3 DNA reads TGTGCCAGCAGCTTAACCTGGAAAGAGACCCAGTACTTC.

V and J are TRBV5-6 and TRBJ1-1; no definite D call. The germline V gene encodes CDR1 SGHDT and CDR2 YYEEEE. V dropped 2 bases and J dropped 7 bases, with 9 bases sitting between them. The CDR3 consists of 12 residues. The CDR3 protein is CASSFGLIEAFF. In nucleotides, the CDR3 is TGTGCCAGCAGCTTTGGCTTGATTGAAGCTTTCTTT.

This sequence joins TRBV20-1 and TRBJ1-2; D remains unclear. The CDR3 consists of 13 residues. Germline V gene lookup returns CDR1 DFQATT and CDR2 SNEGSKA (reference sequence). Trimming took 0 bases from V and 1 from J, leaving 6 bases between them. CDR3: CSARDLFNYGYTF. In DNA, the CDR3 is TGCAGTGCTAGAGATCTGTTTAACTATGGCTACACCTTC.

This clonotype occurred many times. The chain combines TRBV20-1 with TRBJ1-1, with D hard to call. The V and J ends lost 3 bases and 1 base respectively, with 9 bases between them. The CDR3 loop spans 13 amino acids. Germline CDR1 and CDR2: DFQATT and SNEGSKA (reference sequence). CDR3 residues: CSASGPTNTEAFF. The CDR3 DNA is TGCAGTGCTAGTGGGCCAACGAACACTGAAGCTTTCTTT.

This clonotype was counted a few times. V is TRBV25-1 and J is TRBJ1-2; maybe TRBD1 (5 bases). From germline, CDR1 is MGHDK and CDR2 SYGVNS. The CDR3 is made up of 11 amino acids. V lost 5 bases, J lost 7 bases, and 8 bases lay in between. CDR3 sequence (DNA): TGTGCCAGCAGTAGCAGGGCTGGCTACACCTTC. This encodes CASSSRAGYTF.

The rearrangement links TRBV12-3 or TRBV12-4 to TRBJ2-5; TRBD2 matches 9 bases. The CDR3 is 14 amino acids. V was clipped by 8 bases and J by 5 bases; unmatched bases: 9. The CDR3 nucleotides are TGTGCCAGCCTCCCCCTAGCGGGGTATGAGACCCAGTACTTC. The encoded protein is CASLPLAGYETQYF.

CDR3 region: CASSSTGNTQETQYF. CDR3 sequence (DNA): TGTGCCAGCAGCTCGACAGGGAACACACAAGAGACCCAGTACTTC. The V gene is TRBV7-2, the J gene TRBJ2-5; 7 bases are shared with TRBD1. The CDR3 covers 15 residues. Losses at the gene ends were 4 bases for V and 2 bases for J; bases not matched to a gene: 7. Germline assignment: CDR1 SGHTA and CDR2 FQGNSA.

This clonotype has a count of ten or more. The chain's CDR3 is CSARAVGNEQYF. The CDR3, as DNA: TGCAGTGCTAGAGCCGTGGGCAACGAGCAGTACTTC. The V and J genes are TRBV20-1 and TRBJ2-7; no definite D call. Germline V gene lookup returns CDR1 DFQATT and CDR2 SNEGSKA (reference sequence). The CDR3 consists of 12 residues. V shed 1 base and J shed 5 bases, with 9 bases lying between them.

This chain joins TRBV7-2 and TRBJ1-1, with 11 bases identical to TRBD1. The CDR3 is 15 amino acids. Germline V lookup: CDR1 SGHTA, CDR2 FQGNSA. Unmatched junction bases numbered 2, after V lost 4 bases and J lost 1 base. The CDR3 coding sequence is TGTGCCAGCAGCTGGACAGGGGGCCGGAACACTGAAGCTTTCTTT. It is translated as CASSWTGGRNTEAFF.

This clonotype has only a few counts. The chain couples TRBV5-3 to TRBJ2-5; 8 bases match TRBD2. TRBV5-3 is an open reading frame, and its role is uncertain. The CDR3 extends over 14 amino acids. The V gene end was trimmed by 3 bases and the J gene end by 5 bases; junction bases not matched to a gene: 6. The CDR3 bases are TGTGCCAGAAGCTCTGGACTAGCCTGGGAGACCCAGTACTTC. Protein product: CARSSGLAWETQYF.

In its sample, this clonotype was seen many times. The chain carries TRBV30 and TRBJ2-7; D possibly uses TRBD1 or TRBD2 (5 bases each). V shed 4 bases and J shed 5 bases, with 18 bases lying between them. Germline CDR1 reads GTSNPN; CDR2 reads SVGIG (reference sequence). The length of the CDR3 is 14 residues. CDR3 in amino acids: CAWKLRGREHEQYF. The CDR3 DNA follows: TGTGCCTGGAAACTTCGGGGCAGGGAACACGAGCAGTACTTC. Drawing the rest from reference TRBV30 and TRBJ2-7, the complete variable domain is SQTIHQWPATLVQPVGSPLSLECTVEGTSNPNLYWYRQAAGRGLQLLFYSVGIGQISSEVPQNLSASRPQDRQFILSSKKLLLSDSGFYLCAWKLRGREHEQYFGPGTRLTVT.

The sample holds a few counts of this clonotype. The chain links TRBV28 to TRBJ1-4, with 8 positions matching TRBD1. The germline V gene encodes CDR1 MDHEN and CDR2 SYDVKM. The V gene end was trimmed by 6 bases and the J gene end by 8 bases; junction bases not matched to a gene: 8. The CDR3 has 14 residues. CDR3 amino acids: CASRTQGGYEKLFF. CDR3 bases: TGTGCCAGCAGAACACAGGGGGGCTACGAAAAACTGTTTTTT.

This clonotype was observed at least ten times. The V gene is TRBV20-1, the J gene TRBJ1-5; D not certain. Germline V CDR1 and CDR2: DFQATT, SNEGSKA (reference sequence). Trimming took off 0 bases at V and 5 bases at J, with 8 bases between the two ends. The CDR3 extends over 13 amino acids. The CDR3 protein is CSARERVHQPQHF. CDR3 in DNA: TGCAGTGCTAGAGAGAGGGTGCATCAGCCCCAGCATTTT.

In this sample, this clonotype turned up a few times. This chain links TRBV12-3 or TRBV12-4 with TRBJ1-2, with TRBD1 matching 7 bases. J lost 6 bases, V lost 3 bases, and 4 bases had no gene match. This CDR3 has 13 amino acids. Here the CDR3 DNA reads TGTGCCAGCAGTTTCCTTACAGGGGATGGCTACACCTTC. Translating gives CASSFLTGDGYTF.